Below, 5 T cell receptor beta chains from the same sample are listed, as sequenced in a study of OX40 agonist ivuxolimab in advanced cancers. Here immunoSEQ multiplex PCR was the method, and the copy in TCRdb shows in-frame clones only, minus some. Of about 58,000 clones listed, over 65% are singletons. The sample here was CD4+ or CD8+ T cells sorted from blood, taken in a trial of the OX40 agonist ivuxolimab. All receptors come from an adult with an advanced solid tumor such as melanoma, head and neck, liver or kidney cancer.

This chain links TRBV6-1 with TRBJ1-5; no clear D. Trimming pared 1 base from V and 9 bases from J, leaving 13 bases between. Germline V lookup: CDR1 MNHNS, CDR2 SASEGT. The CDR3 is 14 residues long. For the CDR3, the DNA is TGTGCCAGCAGTGAAGTTCCCTTCAGTTGGCCCCAGCATTTT. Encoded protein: CASSEVPFSWPQHF.

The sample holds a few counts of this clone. The CDR3 is CAWSVGLAGAYEQYF. The CDR3 region has the DNA TGTGCCTGGAGTGTGGGGCTAGCGGGGGCCTACGAGCAGTACTTC. The J gene is TRBJ2-7, the V gene TRBV30; 10 bases agree with TRBD2. This CDR3 spans 15 amino acids. Trimming at V came to 0 bases and at J to 2 bases, leaving 4 bases not matched to a gene. Per germline, CDR1 GTSNPN and CDR2 SVGIG (reference sequence).

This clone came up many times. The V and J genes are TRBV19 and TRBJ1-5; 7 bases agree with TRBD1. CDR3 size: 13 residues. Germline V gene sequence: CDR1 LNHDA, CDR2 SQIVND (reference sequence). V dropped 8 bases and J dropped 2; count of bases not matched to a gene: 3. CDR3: CASQTGGNQPQHF. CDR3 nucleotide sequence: TGTGCCAGTCAAACAGGGGGCAATCAGCCCCAGCATTTT.

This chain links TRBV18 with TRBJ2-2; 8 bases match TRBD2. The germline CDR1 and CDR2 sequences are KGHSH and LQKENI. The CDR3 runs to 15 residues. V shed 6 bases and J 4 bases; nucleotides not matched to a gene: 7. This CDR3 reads CASSPLAGGTGELFF. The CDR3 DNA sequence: TGTGCCAGCTCCCCGCTGGCGGGAGGCACCGGGGAGCTGTTTTTT.

This chain's CDR3 is CASSPRQGNQPQHF. DNA of the CDR3: TGTGCCAGCTCACCACGGCAGGGGAATCAGCCCCAGCATTTT. The rearrangement uses TRBV18 and TRBJ1-5, with a tentative D call TRBD1 (6 bases). CDR3 size: 14 residues. Germline loops: CDR1 KGHSH, CDR2 LQKENI. Trimming shortened V by 1 base and J by 4 bases, and 8 bases separated the two germline ends.